A single sample gave rise to the 16 T cell receptor beta chains below, sequenced in a study of blood T cells in healthy people across ages. A second roughly 6 to 11 cycle PCR used barcoded and J-beta primers. From the 5' RACE reads, TCRdb called clonotypes with MiXCR, one entry per CDR3 protein. The sample contains 870,000 or so distinct CDR3 sequences, around 26% of which appear only once. Sample: blood. Receptors originate from a woman aged 80 or over in good health.

V usage is TRBV27 and J usage is TRBJ2-1, with 8 bases that match TRBD2. The CDR3 is 16 amino acids. V lost 1 base to trimming and J lost 8 bases; unmatched junction nucleotides: 10. Per the germline V gene, CDR1 is MNHEY and CDR2 is SMNVEV (reference sequence). CDR3 residues: CASSLFRTSRYHEQFF. The CDR3 DNA reads as TGTGCCAGCAGTTTATTTCGGACTAGCAGATATCATGAGCAGTTCTTC.

For this clonotype: A much larger clone is a single base away; this may be a read error. The V gene is TRBV9, the J gene TRBJ2-7; a weak D match, TRBD1 (6 bases). V was shortened by 4 bases and J by 7 bases, with 27 bases between the two germline ends. CDR1 SGDLS and CDR2 YYNGEE come from the germline V gene. The CDR3 totals 17 residues. The CDR3 loop reads CASSLEEGHHRSNEQYF. Written as DNA, the CDR3 is TGTGCCAGCAGCCTCGAAGAGGGACACCATAGGTCCAATGAGCAGTACTTC.

The rearrangement uses TRBV4-2 and TRBJ1-1; no definite D call. The CDR3 consists of 15 residues. V was cut by 0 bases and J by 1 base, with 9 bases left in between. Per germline, CDR1 LGHNA and CDR2 YNFKEQ. The CDR3 nucleotides read TGTGCCAGCAGCCAAGATACTCGGGGGAACACTGAAGCTTTCTTT. It specifies CASSQDTRGNTEAFF.

This clonotype was observed at least ten times. A read error may produce the germline difference seen at one junction end. V usage is TRBV7-7 and J usage is TRBJ2-1, with TRBD2 identical over 9 bases. This CDR3 region has 17 residues. Germline V gene sequence: CDR1 SSHAT, CDR2 FNYEAQ (reference sequence). Here the CDR3 reads CASSQAVAGGSSMEQFF. The CDR3 coding sequence is TGTGCTAGCAGCCAAGCCGTCGCGGGGGGGTCCTCAATGGAGCAGTTCTTC.

This clonotype was detected ten times or more. V gene TRBV7-9 combines with J gene TRBJ1-5; D remains unclear. Trimming pared 5 bases from V and 0 bases from J, leaving 8 bases between. This CDR3 is built from 14 residues. Looked up from germline, CDR1 is SEHNR and CDR2 is FQNEAQ (reference sequence). CDR3: CASSPLGSNQPQHF. The CDR3 nucleotides read TGTGCCAGCAGCCCCCTCGGTAGCAATCAGCCCCAGCATTTT.

The J gene is TRBJ2-7, the V gene TRBV6-5; the match to TRBD2 covers 9 bases. Germline assignment: CDR1 MNHEY and CDR2 SVGAGI. This CDR3 comprises 14 residues. J lost 10 bases, V lost 8 bases, and 15 bases had no gene match. The CDR3 spells CASRTSEGRGIQYF. CDR3 DNA: TGTGCCAGCCGGACTAGCGAGGGGAGGGGGATTCAGTACTTC.

V usage is TRBV25-1 and J usage is TRBJ2-1; D gene uncertain. The closer fit of TRBJ2-7 to the DNA end suggests the J call may be wrong. The CDR3 is 13 amino acids. Looked up from germline, CDR1 is MGHDK and CDR2 is SYGVNS. The CDR3 nucleotides read TGTGCCAGCAGTGACGGAACCTACAATGAGCAGTACTTC. Translated, it gives CASSDGTYNEQYF.

This clonotype was counted many times. The V and J genes are TRBV6-2 or TRBV6-3 and TRBJ2-3, with 8 bases aligning to TRBD2. The CDR3 is 14 amino acids. The germline CDR1 and CDR2 sequences are MNHEY and SVGEGT. V shed 6 bases, J shed 5 bases, and the junction held 7 bases outside the gene matches. CDR3 sequence (DNA): TGTGCCAGCAGCCGTAGCGGGGTGCAAGATACGCAGTATTTT. This translates into CASSRSGVQDTQYF.

The chain couples TRBV10-2 to TRBJ1-2, with 8 bases matching TRBD1. Germline-derived CDR1 and CDR2 are WSHSY and SAAADI. V dropped 0 bases and J dropped 7; count of bases not matched to a gene: 7. There are 15 residues in the CDR3. CDR3 residues: CASSESWQGAGGYTF. In DNA form, the CDR3 reads TGCGCCAGCAGTGAGTCGTGGCAGGGGGCCGGTGGCTACACCTTC.

This clonotype occurred many times. The rearrangement links TRBV7-2 to TRBJ2-3; 13 bases align to TRBD2. Per germline, CDR1 SGHTA and CDR2 FQGNSA. Germline trimming cut 2 bases from V and 1 base from J; bases unmatched to any gene: 0. The length of the CDR3 is 16 residues. The CDR3 sequence is CASSLTSGGGTDTQYF. DNA for the CDR3: TGTGCCAGCAGCTTAACTAGCGGGGGGGGCACAGATACGCAGTATTTT.

This clonotype appeared a few times. This could be a read error, since a much larger clone is one nucleotide away. The V call is TRBV20-1, the J call TRBJ2-1, with 7 bases matching TRBD1. The last part of the DNA fits TRBJ2-7 better; the J call may be wrong. CDR1 is DFQATT and CDR2 is SNEGSKA in the germline V gene (reference sequence). The CDR3 is 14 residues long. For the CDR3, the DNA is TGCAGTGCCAGGGACAGCCGCTCCTACAATGAGCAGTACTTC. This sequence encodes CSARDSRSYNEQYF.

This chain uses TRBV5-1 with TRBJ1-1; D not resolved. The CDR3 sequence is 14 residues long. Looked up from germline, CDR1 is SGHRS and CDR2 is YFSETQ. V was shortened by 0 bases and J by 11 bases, with 17 bases between the two germline ends. The CDR3: CASSLGATTIKAFF. CDR3 in DNA: TGCGCCAGCAGCTTGGGGGCTACTACCATTAAGGCTTTCTTT.

V gene TRBV29-1 combines with J gene TRBJ1-1; D remains ambiguous. Germline CDR1 reads SQVTM; CDR2 reads ANQGSEA. This CDR3 has 12 residues. V was trimmed by 4 bases and J by 1 base, leaving 7 bases between them. The CDR3 protein is CSVGRRNTEAFF. The CDR3 DNA is TGCAGCGTTGGCAGGAGGAACACTGAAGCTTTCTTT.

This clonotype was counted at least ten times. CDR3 in amino acids: CASSYSLAGASVYEQYF. CDR3 coding DNA: TGTGCCAGCAGTTACTCCCTAGCGGGGGCGTCAGTCTACGAGCAGTACTTC. The V and J genes are TRBV6-2 or TRBV6-3 and TRBJ2-7, with 10 bases that match TRBD2. The CDR3 runs to 17 residues. Losses at the gene ends were 0 bases for V and 3 bases for J; bases not matched to a gene: 8. Germline V lookup: CDR1 MNHEY, CDR2 SVGEGT.

The chain links TRBV20-1 to TRBJ1-5, with a tentative D call TRBD1 (5 bases). The length of the CDR3 is 14 residues. Germline loops: CDR1 DFQATT, CDR2 SNEGSKA (reference sequence). V lost 6 bases to trimming and J lost 0 bases, with 12 bases between them. CDR3 in DNA: TGCAGTGCCGAAGACAGATATAGCAATCAGCCCCAGCATTTT. This encodes CSAEDRYSNQPQHF.

V usage is TRBV19 and J usage is TRBJ2-1; 8 bases line up with TRBD1. The germline V gene encodes CDR1 LNHDA and CDR2 SQIVND (reference sequence). After removal of 5 bases from V and 6 bases from J, the junction contained 6 bases not matched to a gene. This CDR3 is 14 amino acids long. The CDR3 nucleotides read TGTGCCAGTAGTGTGCAGGGGGCGCGCAATGAGCAGTTCTTC. Encoded protein: CASSVQGARNEQFF.